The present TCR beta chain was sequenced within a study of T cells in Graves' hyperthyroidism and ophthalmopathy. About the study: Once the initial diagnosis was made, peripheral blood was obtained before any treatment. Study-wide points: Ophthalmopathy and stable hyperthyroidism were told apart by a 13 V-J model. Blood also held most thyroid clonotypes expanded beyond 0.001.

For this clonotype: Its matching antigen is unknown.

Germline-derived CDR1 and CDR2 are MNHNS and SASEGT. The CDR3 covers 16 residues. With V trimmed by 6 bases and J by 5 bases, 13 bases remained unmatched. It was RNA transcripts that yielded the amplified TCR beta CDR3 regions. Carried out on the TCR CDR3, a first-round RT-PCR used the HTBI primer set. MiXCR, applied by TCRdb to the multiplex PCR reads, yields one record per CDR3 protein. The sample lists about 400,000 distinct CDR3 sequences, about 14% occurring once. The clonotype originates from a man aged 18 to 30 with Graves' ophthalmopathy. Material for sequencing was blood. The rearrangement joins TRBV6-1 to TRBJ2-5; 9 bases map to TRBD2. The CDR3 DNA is TGTGCCAGCAGGGTGGGTAGTATAGCGGGAGCGGAGACCCAGTACTTC. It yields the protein CASRVGSIAGAETQYF.